Below, 23 T cell receptor beta chains from the same sample are listed, as sequenced in a study of blood T cell repertoires in COVID-19. Assay: immunoSEQ multiplex PCR; the TCRdb copy retains only in-frame clones and omits some. The sample shows a few hundred thousand clones, roughly 88% of them seen only once. The sequencing input was PBMCs or T cells enriched from blood (not recorded which). The receptors stem from a woman in her forties or fifties who had recovered from COVID-19.

The gene calls are TRBV29-1 and TRBJ1-2; 7 nucleotides match TRBD1. CDR1 and CDR2 (germline): SQVTM, ANQGSEA. The CDR3 consists of 14 residues. The trim removed 0 bases at V and 4 bases at J, leaving 5 bases unmatched. The CDR3 loop is CSVEETGVGYGYTF. The CDR3 coding sequence is TGCAGCGTTGAAGAAACAGGGGTCGGCTATGGCTACACCTTC.

The gene calls are TRBV6-5 and TRBJ1-1, with D hard to call. CDR3 length: 12 amino acids. Germline V lookup: CDR1 MNHEY, CDR2 SVGAGI. Trimming took off 8 bases at V and 1 base at J, with 8 bases between the two ends. CDR3 in DNA: TGTGCCAGCTTTGGTAGGAACACTGAAGCTTTCTTT. Its translation: CASFGRNTEAFF.

The V and J genes are TRBV24-1 and TRBJ2-7, with D tentatively TRBD1 (6 bases). CDR1 and CDR2 from the germline V gene are KGHDR and SFDVKD. This CDR3 spans 14 amino acids. Trimming left V 3 bases short and J 7 bases short, with 15 bases between. This CDR3 reads CATSDEVQGGEQYF. The CDR3 DNA is TGTGCCACCAGTGATGAAGTACAGGGTGGGGAGCAGTACTTC.

This clone occurred a few times. The chain employs TRBV16 and TRBJ1-6, with no clear D. Germline V gene sequence: CDR1 KGHSY, CDR2 FQNENV. CDR3 length: 14 residues. V shed 6 bases and J shed 7 bases, with 13 bases lying between them. The CDR3 sequence is CASRTFAGNSPLHF. The DNA for the CDR3 is TGTGCCAGCAGAACCTTCGCGGGGAATTCACCCCTCCACTTT. Full variable domain (missing parts from reference TRBV16 and TRBJ1-6): GEEVAQTPKHLVRGEGQKAKLYCAPIKGHSYVFWYQQVLKNEFKFLISFQNENVFDETGMPKERFSAKCLPNSPCSLEIQATKLEDSAVYFCASRTFAGNSPLHFGNGTRLTVT.

This clone was counted a single time. The CDR3 spells CASSLERGNTEAFF. Here the CDR3 DNA reads TGTGCCAGCAGCTTAGAAAGGGGGAACACTGAAGCTTTCTTT. The chain employs TRBV11-2 and TRBJ1-1; possible D gene TRBD1, 5 bases. Per the germline V gene, CDR1 is SGHAT and CDR2 is FQNNGV. This CDR3 spans 14 amino acids. V was trimmed by 0 bases and J by 1 base, leaving 6 bases between them. Drawing the rest from reference TRBV11-2 and TRBJ1-1, the complete variable domain is EAGVAQSPRYKIIEKRQSVAFWCNPISGHATLYWYQQILGQGPKLLIQFQNNGVVDDSQLPKDRFSAERLKGVDSTLKIQPAKLEDSAVYLCASSLERGNTEAFFGQGTRLTVV.

J is TRBJ1-4 and V is TRBV20-1; no reliable D call. The CDR3 has 14 residues. Germline CDR1 is DFQATT and CDR2 is SNEGSKA (reference sequence). The V and J ends lost 3 bases and 0 bases respectively, with 8 bases between them. The CDR3 protein is CSASGSATNEKLFF. The CDR3 DNA follows: TGCAGTGCTAGTGGCAGTGCAACTAATGAAAAACTGTTTTTT.

The chain has TRBV4-1 and TRBJ1-1; 9 bases are a match to TRBD1. This CDR3 comprises 18 residues. The germline gives CDR1 MGHRA, CDR2 YSYEKL. Germline trimming cut 2 bases from V and 4 bases from J; bases unmatched to any gene: 14. The CDR3 is CASSQFGTGGAEITEAFF. The CDR3, as DNA: TGCGCCAGCAGCCAATTCGGCACAGGGGGCGCCGAGATCACTGAAGCTTTCTTT.

This rearrangement joins TRBV27 to TRBJ1-5; D unclear. Trimming removed 8 bases from V and 0 bases from J, with 8 bases in between. The CDR3 contains 13 residues. Germline V gives CDR1 MNHEY, CDR2 SMNVEV (reference sequence). The CDR3 DNA is TGTGCCAGCCGGGGATATAGCAATCAGCCCCAGCATTTT. It translates to CASRGYSNQPQHF.

V and J are TRBV18 and TRBJ1-6; TRBD1 matches 8 bases. Germline lookup yields CDR1 KGHSH and CDR2 LQKENI. The CDR3 extends over 16 amino acids. Losses at the gene ends were 4 bases for V and 6 bases for J; bases not matched to a gene: 8. The CDR3 spells CASSQTGTGGNSPLHF. The CDR3 nucleotides are TGTGCCAGCTCACAAACCGGGACAGGCGGTAATTCACCCCTCCACTTT.

This clone was recorded a few times. The rearrangement uses TRBV6-5 and TRBJ1-1; D gene unclear. Germline CDR1 reads MNHEY; CDR2 reads SVGAGI. CDR3 length: 13 residues. V lost 5 bases to trimming and J lost 1 base, with 8 bases between them. CDR3 DNA sequence: TGTGCCAGCAGTAACTATAGGAACACTGAAGCTTTCTTT. Encoded protein: CASSNYRNTEAFF.

This clone has just one count. The chain carries TRBV4-1 and TRBJ2-7; 8 positions agree with TRBD2. The CDR3 is made up of 16 amino acids. Germline assignment: CDR1 MGHRA and CDR2 YSYEKL. Trimming removed 0 bases from V and 1 base from J; junction bases left unmatched: 5. DNA for the CDR3: TGCGCCAGCAGCCAAGATCTCGCTAGCGGGTCCTACGAGCAGTACTTC. Protein product: CASSQDLASGSYEQYF.

A note on this clone: A read error may produce the germline difference seen at one junction end. This chain connects TRBV7-8 to TRBJ1-1; tentatively, D is TRBD1 (6 bases). The CDR3 length is 15 residues. The germline V gene has CDR1 SGHVS and CDR2 FQNEAQ. The CDR3 region is CASSLDWGGHTEAFF. As DNA, the CDR3 is TGTGCCAGCAGTTTAGACTGGGGGGGGCACACTGAAGCTTTCTTT.

The J gene is TRBJ2-1, the V gene TRBV5-5; tentatively, D is TRBD2 (6 bases). V lost 6 bases to trimming and J lost 2 bases, with 18 bases between them. CDR3 length equals 16 residues. CDR1 and CDR2 from the germline V gene are SGHKS and YYEKEE (reference sequence). The CDR3 loop reads CASTKTGTATYNEQFF. The CDR3 DNA reads as TGTGCCAGCACCAAAACCGGGACTGCGACCTACAATGAGCAGTTCTTC.

The rearrangement links TRBV19 to TRBJ1-4; D might be TRBD1 (5 bases). The CDR3 extends over 15 amino acids. V lost 5 bases and J lost 3, with 13 bases in between. The germline gives CDR1 LNHDA, CDR2 SQIVND (reference sequence). The CDR3 region is CASSLQALANEKLFF. The CDR3, as DNA: TGTGCCAGTAGTTTACAGGCGTTGGCTAATGAAAAACTGTTTTTT. Combining the CDR3 with reference TRBV19 and TRBJ1-4 gives the whole variable domain DGGITQSPKYLFRKEGQNVTLSCEQNLNHDAMYWYRQDPGQGLRLIYYSQIVNDFQKGDIAEGYSVSREKKESFPLTVTSAQKNPTAFYLCASSLQALANEKLFFGSGTQLSVL.

The CDR3 bases are TGTGCCAGTAACTTCGGGAGCTCCTACAATGAGCAGTTCTTC. Amino acid sequence: CASNFGSSYNEQFF. The chain carries TRBV19 and TRBJ2-1; possibly TRBD2 for D (6 bases). The CDR3 is 14 residues long. The V gene lost 7 bases and the J gene lost 0 bases, with 10 bases spanning the gap. CDR1 is LNHDA and CDR2 is SQIVND in the germline V gene (reference sequence).

V gene TRBV7-2 combines with J gene TRBJ2-3; the D gene is possibly TRBD2 (5 bases). V was cut by 4 bases and J by 0 bases, with 11 bases left in between. The germline gives CDR1 SGHTA, CDR2 FQGNSA. This CDR3 has 15 amino acids. In DNA, the CDR3 is TGTGCCAGCAGCTCGGACTTGGCTAGCACAGATACGCAGTATTTT. It codes for CASSSDLASTDTQYF.

The V and J genes are TRBV6-6 and TRBJ1-4; possible D gene TRBD1, 5 bases. The V end lost 7 bases, the J end lost 7 bases, and 13 bases lay between the germline ends. The CDR3 is made up of 13 amino acids. Germline V lookup: CDR1 MNHNY, CDR2 SVGAGI (reference sequence). The CDR3 DNA is TGTGCCAGCATTAGGTTTAGGGGTGAAAAACTGTTTTTT. The encoded protein is CASIRFRGEKLFF.

This chain joins TRBV2 and TRBJ2-7, with 12 positions matching TRBD2. Germline V lookup: CDR1 SNHLY, CDR2 FYNNEI. The V gene end was trimmed by 5 bases and the J gene end by 7 bases; junction bases not matched to a gene: 6. This CDR3 comprises 14 residues. CDR3 coding DNA: TGTGCCAGCAGTAGACTAGCGGGAGTAAGTGAGCAGTACTTC. Protein sequence: CASSRLAGVSEQYF.

The CDR3 reads CASSGQGAVGETQYF. For the CDR3, the DNA is TGTGCCAGCAGCGGCCAGGGGGCAGTAGGGGAGACCCAGTACTTC. This chain connects TRBV9 to TRBJ2-5; 8 bases align to TRBD1. Trimming at V came to 3 bases and at J to 5 bases, leaving 9 bases not matched to a gene. The CDR3 consists of 15 residues. Per the germline V gene, CDR1 is SGDLS and CDR2 is YYNGEE.

The chain couples TRBV7-9 to TRBJ1-1; no clear D. CDR3 length: 14 amino acids. Germline V CDR1 and CDR2: SEHNR, FQNEAQ (reference sequence). V lost 5 bases to trimming and J lost 0 bases, with 10 bases between them. The CDR3, as DNA: TGTGCCAGCAGCACGACTTCTATGAACACTGAAGCTTTCTTT. Amino acid sequence: CASSTTSMNTEAFF.

The chain links TRBV2 to TRBJ2-1; 10 nucleotides align to TRBD2. Germline CDR1 is SNHLY and CDR2 is FYNNEI. The CDR3 has 14 residues. V lost 5 bases and J lost 9; bases outside the gene matches: 7. This CDR3 is CASSQSGRAGEQFF. The CDR3 DNA follows: TGTGCCAGCAGTCAAAGCGGGAGGGCCGGTGAGCAGTTCTTC.

This clone was seen only a few times. V and J are TRBV6-1 and TRBJ1-1, with D hard to call. The CDR3 extends over 12 amino acids. The ends were cut back, 1 base at V and 7 bases at J, with 7 bases in the middle. CDR1 MNHNS and CDR2 SASEGT come from the germline V gene. In nucleotides, the CDR3 is TGTGCCAGCAGTGAAGGCCAGTTTGAAGCTTTCTTT. This codes for CASSEGQFEAFF.

V gene TRBV19 combines with J gene TRBJ1-1; D perhaps matches TRBD1 (5 bases). V was trimmed by 1 base and J by 1 base, leaving 10 bases between them. The CDR3 is made up of 15 amino acids. Germline assignment: CDR1 LNHDA and CDR2 SQIVND (reference sequence). The CDR3 DNA is TGTGCCAGTAGTATAGGGGGCCTGGGGAACACTGAAGCTTTCTTT. This translates into CASSIGGLGNTEAFF.